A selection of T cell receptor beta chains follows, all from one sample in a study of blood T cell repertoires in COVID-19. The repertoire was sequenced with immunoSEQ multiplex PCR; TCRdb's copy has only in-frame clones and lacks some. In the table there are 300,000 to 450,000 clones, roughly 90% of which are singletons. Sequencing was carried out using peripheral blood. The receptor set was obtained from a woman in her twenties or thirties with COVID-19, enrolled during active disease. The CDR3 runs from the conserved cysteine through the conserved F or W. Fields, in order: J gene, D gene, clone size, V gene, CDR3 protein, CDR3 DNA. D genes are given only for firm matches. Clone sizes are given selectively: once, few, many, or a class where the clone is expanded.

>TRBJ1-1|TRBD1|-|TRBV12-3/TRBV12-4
CASRLQGDTEAFF
TGTGCCAGCAGGCTCCAGGGGGACACTGAAGCTTTCTTT
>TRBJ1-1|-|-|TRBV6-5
CASSRGTEAFF
TGTGCCAGCAGTCGGGGCACTGAAGCTTTCTTT
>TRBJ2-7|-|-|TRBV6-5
CASSHGTAPYEQYF
TGTGCCAGCAGCCACGGGACTGCCCCCTACGAGCAGTACTTC
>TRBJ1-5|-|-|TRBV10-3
CAISESGGSNQPQHF
TGTGCCATCAGTGAGTCAGGAGGAAGCAATCAGCCCCAGCATTTT
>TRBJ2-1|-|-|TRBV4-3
CASSQVDGGMTYNEQFF
TGCGCCAGCAGCCAAGTGGACGGGGGAATGACCTACAATGAGCAGTTCTTC
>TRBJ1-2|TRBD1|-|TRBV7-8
CASSTVQGADYGYTF
TGTGCCAGCAGCACAGTACAGGGGGCGGACTATGGCTACACCTTC
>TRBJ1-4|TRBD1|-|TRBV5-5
CASSLTGVHNEKLFF
TGTGCCAGCAGCTTGACAGGGGTCCACAATGAAAAACTGTTTTTT
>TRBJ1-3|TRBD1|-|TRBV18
CASSPLTRQGSGNTIYF
TGTGCCAGCTCACCACTAACGAGACAGGGCTCTGGAAACACCATATATTTT
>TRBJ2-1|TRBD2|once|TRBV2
CASMSGGPYNEQFF
TGTGCCAGCATGAGCGGGGGACCCTACAATGAGCAGTTCTTC
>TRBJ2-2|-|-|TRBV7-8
CASSLEQGPGELFF
TGTGCCAGCAGCTTAGAACAGGGACCCGGGGAGCTGTTTTTT
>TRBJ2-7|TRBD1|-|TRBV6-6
CASSVGTGMGEQYF
TGTGCCAGCAGCGTCGGGACAGGGATGGGGGAGCAGTACTTC
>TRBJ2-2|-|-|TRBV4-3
CASSQDYSYTGELFF
TGCGCCAGCAGCCAAGACTACAGTTACACCGGGGAGCTGTTTTTT
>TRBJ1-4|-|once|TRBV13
CASSLFRDATNEKLFF
TGTGCCAGCAGCTTATTCAGGGATGCAACTAATGAAAAACTGTTTTTT
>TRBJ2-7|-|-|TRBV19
CASSLGLGGYSYEQYF
TGTGCCAGTAGTTTGGGGCTTGGCGGCTACTCCTACGAGCAGTACTTC
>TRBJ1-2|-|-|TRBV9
CASSSGYSNYTF
TGTGCCAGCAGTTCAGGCTACTCCAACTACACCTTC
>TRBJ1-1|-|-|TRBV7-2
CASSFRGEAFF
TGTGCCAGCAGCTTTCGGGGGGAAGCTTTCTTT
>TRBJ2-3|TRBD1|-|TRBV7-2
CASSTRGGEADTQYF
TGTGCCAGCAGCACCAGAGGGGGCGAGGCGGATACGCAGTATTTT
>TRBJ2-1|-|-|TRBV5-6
CASSPLARNSYNEQFF
TGTGCCAGCAGCCCGTTAGCAAGGAACTCCTACAATGAGCAGTTCTTC
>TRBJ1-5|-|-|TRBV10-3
CAISDRQREFDQPQHF
TGTGCCATCAGTGACCGACAGCGGGAGTTTGATCAGCCCCAGCATTTT
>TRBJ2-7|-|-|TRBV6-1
CASSDARGATYEQYF
TGTGCCAGCAGTGACGCCAGGGGGGCTACCTACGAGCAGTACTTC
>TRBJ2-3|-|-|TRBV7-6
CASSAVHGTFTDTQYF
TGTGCCAGCAGCGCAGTACATGGGACTTTCACAGATACGCAGTATTTT
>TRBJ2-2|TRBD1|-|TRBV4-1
CASSHPGTGGIGELFF
TGCGCCAGCAGCCATCCCGGGACAGGGGGGATCGGGGAGCTGTTTTTT
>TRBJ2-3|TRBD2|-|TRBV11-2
CASSLEVAGGAFFGTDTQYF
TGTGCCAGCAGCTTAGAGGTAGCGGGGGGCGCATTCTTCGGTACAGATACGCAGTATTTT
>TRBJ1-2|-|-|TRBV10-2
CASSDGVTYGYTF
TGCGCCAGCAGTGACGGAGTGACTTATGGCTACACCTTC
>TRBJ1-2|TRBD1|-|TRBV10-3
CAISAGQVYGYTF
TGTGCCATCAGTGCTGGACAGGTCTATGGCTACACCTTC
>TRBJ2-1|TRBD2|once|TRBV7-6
CASSHALGGWGDEQFF
TGTGCCAGCAGCCATGCCCTGGGAGGGTGGGGCGATGAGCAGTTCTTC
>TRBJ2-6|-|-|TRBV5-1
CASSLANFSRASGANVLTF
TGCGCCAGCAGCTTGGCCAATTTCTCGAGGGCCTCTGGGGCCAACGTCCTGACTTTC
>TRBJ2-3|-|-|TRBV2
CASSGGREITQYF
TGTGCCAGCAGTGGCGGTCGGGAAATTACGCAGTATTTT
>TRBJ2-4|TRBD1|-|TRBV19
CASSVTKDRGKNIQYF
TGTGCCAGTAGTGTAACTAAGGACAGGGGTAAAAACATTCAGTACTTC
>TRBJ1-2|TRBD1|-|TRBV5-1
CASSLSGQGEIYGYTF
TGCGCCAGCAGCTTGTCGGGACAGGGGGAGATCTATGGCTACACCTTC
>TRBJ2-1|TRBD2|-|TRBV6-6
CASSNAGGPLDEQFF
TGTGCCAGCAGCAATGCGGGGGGGCCCTTAGATGAGCAGTTCTTC
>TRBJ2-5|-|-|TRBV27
CASRGQWTVQETQYF
TGTGCCAGCAGAGGACAATGGACAGTTCAAGAGACCCAGTACTTC
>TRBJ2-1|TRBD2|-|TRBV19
CARLSAGVGENEQFF
TGTGCCAGATTATCAGCGGGAGTGGGGGAAAATGAGCAGTTCTTC
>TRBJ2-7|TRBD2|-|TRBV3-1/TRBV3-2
CASSHKHQRGLWEQYF
TGTGCCAGCAGCCACAAACACCAGCGGGGACTTTGGGAGCAGTACTTC
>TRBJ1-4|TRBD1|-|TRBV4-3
CASSRGQGPNEKLFF
TGCGCCAGCAGCCGAGGACAGGGCCCCAATGAAAAACTGTTTTTT
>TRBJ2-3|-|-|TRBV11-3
CASSSGLANTDTQYF
TGTGCCAGCAGCTCAGGATTAGCGAACACAGATACGCAGTATTTT
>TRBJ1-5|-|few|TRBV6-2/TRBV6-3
CASSPTGTGRNQPQHF
TGTGCCAGCAGCCCTACAGGGACGGGGCGCAATCAGCCCCAGCATTTT
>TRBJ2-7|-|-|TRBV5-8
CASSRGAGVPYEQYF
TGTGCCAGCAGCCGGGGGGCAGGGGTTCCCTACGAGCAGTACTTC
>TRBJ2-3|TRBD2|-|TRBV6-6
CASSQQTSADTQYF
TGTGCCAGCAGTCAACAGACTAGCGCGGATACGCAGTATTTT
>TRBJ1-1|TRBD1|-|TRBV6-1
CASSDGTGIAEAFF
TGTGCCAGCAGTGACGGGACAGGGATAGCTGAAGCTTTCTTT
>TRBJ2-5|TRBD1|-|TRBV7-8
CASSSQGAGRQYF
TGTGCCAGCAGCTCACAGGGGGCCGGTCGTCAGTACTTC
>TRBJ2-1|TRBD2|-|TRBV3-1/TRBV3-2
CASSHPRTSGYNEQFF
TGTGCCAGCAGCCACCCCAGGACTAGCGGATACAATGAGCAGTTCTTC
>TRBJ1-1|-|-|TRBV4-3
CASSHGGGGRTEAFF
TGCGCCAGCAGCCACGGGGGAGGAGGGAGGACTGAAGCTTTCTTT
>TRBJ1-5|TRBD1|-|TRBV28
CASKGQYSNQPQHF
TGTGCCAGCAAGGGACAGTATAGCAATCAGCCCCAGCATTTT